This entry lists 2 T cell receptor beta chains sequenced from one sample in a study of cytomegalovirus exposure and HLA in healthy donors (dated by TCRdb to about 2017). Library prep was done by the immunoSEQ multiplex PCR assay. For the multiplex PCR, a mixture combining 60 forward primers for TCR Vbeta segments and 13 reverse primers for TCR Jbeta segments was used. What TCRdb holds here is the immuneACCESS table cut down to in-frame rearrangements. Part of the clones is not present; checked against another copy, under half of the missing clones reflect an unresolved V gene, and the others are unexplained. The sample's table covers roughly 50,000 clones. In total, the top ten clones hold around 7.1% of the sample. Sample: PBMCs. Source of these receptors: a woman between 40 and 55 years old in good health and CMV-seronegative.

V usage is TRBV6-5 and J usage is TRBJ1-5; no definite D call. Germline lookup yields CDR1 MNHEY and CDR2 SVGAGI. Trimming took off 3 bases at V and 10 bases at J, with 13 bases between the two ends. The CDR3 extends over 13 amino acids. The CDR3 DNA reads TGTGCCAGCAGTTATTCGGAGGTCCAACCCCAGCATTTT. It encodes CASSYSEVQPQHF.

The chain has TRBV5-1 and TRBJ1-4, with 7 nucleotides matching TRBD1. This CDR3 has 14 residues. Germline trimming cut 2 bases from V and 8 bases from J; bases unmatched to any gene: 6. Germline-derived CDR1 and CDR2 are SGHRS and YFSETQ. CDR3 DNA sequence: TGCGCCAGCAGCTTACAGGGGATAGAGGAAAAACTGTTTTTT. Amino acids: CASSLQGIEEKLFF.